The 25 T cell receptor beta chains in this list originate from one sample, sequenced in a study of identical twins. TCRdb re-analysed the 5' RACE reads in MiXCR, keeping a single row per CDR3 protein. The sample holds approximately 300,000 distinct CDR3 sequences, over 8.5% seen once. The same data also went into a second study, on yellow fever vaccine responses in identical twins.

The sequencing sample was made of CD8+ T cells sorted from blood. These receptors were obtained from a woman aged 18-35 years in good health.

This clonotype was observed many times. J is TRBJ1-1 and V is TRBV20-1; D remains ambiguous. This CDR3 region has 13 residues. The germline gives CDR1 DFQATT, CDR2 SNEGSKA (reference sequence). V was clipped by 0 bases and J by 4 bases, with 9 bases between them. CDR3 residues: CSARDLGSTEAFF. The CDR3, as DNA: TGCAGTGCTAGAGATCTGGGGAGCACTGAAGCTTTCTTT.

The sample holds many counts of this clonotype. This sequence joins TRBV20-1 and TRBJ1-1; D remains ambiguous. The V end lost 6 bases, the J end lost 3 bases, and 11 bases lay between the germline ends. The CDR3 covers 12 residues. The germline V gene encodes CDR1 DFQATT and CDR2 SNEGSKA (reference sequence). This CDR3 is CSARTGDTEAFF. In DNA form, the CDR3 reads TGCAGTGCCAGGACTGGGGACACTGAAGCTTTCTTT.

This clonotype was seen more than once but under ten times. This chain links TRBV3-1 with TRBJ2-7; unclear D gene. The CDR3 spans 14 residues. Trimming took off 0 bases at V and 2 bases at J, with 8 bases between the two ends. Germline-derived CDR1 and CDR2 are LGHDT and YNNKEL (reference sequence). The CDR3 is CASSQDDPTYEQYF. The CDR3 DNA is TGTGCCAGCAGCCAAGATGACCCTACCTACGAGCAGTACTTC.

This clonotype was picked up many times. This sequence joins TRBV6-2 or TRBV6-3 and TRBJ2-7; TRBD1 matches 9 bases. The germline V gene has CDR1 MNHEY and CDR2 SVGEGT. The CDR3 contains 13 residues. Trimming removed 8 bases from V and 5 bases from J; junction bases left unmatched: 7. CDR3 sequence reads: CASAGTGFNEQYF. DNA for the CDR3: TGTGCCAGCGCCGGGACAGGGTTCAACGAGCAGTACTTC.

This clonotype has a count of ten or more. The chain recombines TRBV4-2 with TRBJ1-5, with a possible D match to TRBD1 (6 bases). From germline, CDR1 is LGHNA and CDR2 YNFKEQ. Deletions cut 2 bases from V and 6 bases from J, with 14 bases between. The CDR3 is 15 residues long. Here the CDR3 DNA reads TGTGCCAGCAGCCAATGGGACAAGGATCGTCAGCCCCAGCATTTT. Its translation is CASSQWDKDRQPQHF.

Concerning this clonotype: This likely comes from a read error, as the CDR3 has no conserved phenylalanine or tryptophan at its end. No DNA is shown, since the ends of the CDR3 on it are uncertain; the CDR3 is the one TCRdb lists. The chain combines TRBV13 with TRBJ2-3; the listed D gene, TRBD1, was not tested against the DNA. 11 amino acids form the CDR3, both terminal residues included. CDR1 and CDR2 (germline): PRHDT, FYEKMQ (reference sequence). The chain's CDR3 is CASSLGGAPLS.

This clonotype was seen only a few times. J is TRBJ2-5 and V is TRBV7-9, with 8 bases identical to TRBD2. CDR1 and CDR2 from the germline V gene are SEHNR and FQNEAQ (reference sequence). V lost 1 base to trimming and J lost 2 bases; unmatched junction nucleotides: 6. The CDR3 runs to 16 residues. In nucleotides, the CDR3 is TGTGCCAGCAGCTTAGAGACTAGCGTGGGGCAAGAGACCCAGTACTTC. This gives the protein CASSLETSVGQETQYF.

This clonotype was picked up many times. This rearrangement joins TRBV7-9 to TRBJ1-4; D not certain. Per the germline V gene, CDR1 is SEHNR and CDR2 is FQNEAQ (reference sequence). The V gene lost 5 bases and the J gene lost 5 bases, with 18 bases spanning the gap. The CDR3 is 16 residues long. The CDR3 reads CASSRSLSGPNEKLFF. The DNA of the CDR3 is TGTGCCAGCAGCCGCAGCCTCAGCGGACCAAATGAAAAACTGTTTTTT.

The DNA for the CDR3 is TGTGCCACCAGTTTTCACGAGCAGGAGACCCAGTACTTC. Translated, it gives CATSFHEQETQYF. The chain recombines TRBV24-1 with TRBJ2-5; D is uncertain. The germline V gene has CDR1 KGHDR and CDR2 SFDVKD. The CDR3 runs to 13 residues. V dropped 6 bases and J dropped 5 bases, with 12 bases sitting between them.

This clonotype was found many times. V and J are TRBV27 and TRBJ2-6; the match to TRBD2 covers 8 bases. Germline loops: CDR1 MNHEY, CDR2 SMNVEV (reference sequence). The CDR3 has 20 amino acids. The V and J ends lost 3 bases and 0 bases, in that order; junction bases with no gene match: 13. In DNA form, the CDR3 reads TGTGCCAGCAGTTTTTTTGAGGGGATTGGGACTAGCTCTGGGGCCAACGTCCTGACTTTC. It encodes CASSFFEGIGTSSGANVLTF.

Here the CDR3 reads CASGSGNYGYTF. The CDR3 coding sequence is TGTGCCAGCGGCTCAGGGAACTATGGCTACACCTTC. The chain has TRBV9 and TRBJ1-2; D perhaps matches TRBD1 (5 bases). V was cut by 7 bases and J by 2 bases, with 9 bases left in between. Germline CDR1 reads SGDLS; CDR2 reads YYNGEE. CDR3 length: 12 residues.

The V and J genes are TRBV28 and TRBJ2-7, with 8 bases fitting TRBD1. Germline CDR1 and CDR2: MDHEN and SYDVKM. The CDR3 runs 14 residues. Trimming took 5 bases from V and 5 from J; bases not matched to a gene: 8. The CDR3 loop reads CASSGRTGSHEQYF. CDR3 bases: TGTGCCAGCAGTGGAAGGACAGGGTCCCACGAGCAGTACTTC.

This clonotype came up a few times. The chain combines TRBV7-2 with TRBJ1-5; D is possibly TRBD1 (6 bases). The CDR3 extends over 13 amino acids. V shed 4 bases and J shed 5 bases, with 9 bases lying between them. CDR1 is SGHTA and CDR2 is FQGNSA in the germline V gene. CDR3 sequence (DNA): TGTGCCAGCAGCTGGGACATTTATCAGCCCCAGCATTTT. Translated, it gives CASSWDIYQPQHF.

V is TRBV4-3 and J is TRBJ1-3; weak D call: TRBD1 (5 bases). Germline lookup yields CDR1 LGHNA and CDR2 YSLEER. Trimming cost V 1 base and J 4 bases, with 17 bases left between them. The CDR3 has 17 residues. The CDR3 nucleotides read TGCGCCAGCAGCCAAGGTGGTGGAGGGACCTTCGGAAACACCATATATTTT. Translated: CASSQGGGGTFGNTIYF.

This clonotype was counted between two and nine times. The chain couples TRBV6-1 to TRBJ1-5, with TRBD1 identical over 11 bases. The V gene end was trimmed by 5 bases and the J gene end by 7 bases; junction bases not matched to a gene: 7. The CDR3 consists of 15 residues. CDR1 is MNHNS, CDR2 SASEGT, per germline. In DNA form, the CDR3 reads TGTGCCAGCAGTCCCGGACAGGGGGCAGGGCAGCCCCAGCATTTT. Amino acids: CASSPGQGAGQPQHF.

In its sample, this clonotype was seen many times. The chain has TRBV6-2 or TRBV6-3 and TRBJ2-7, with unresolved D. Trimming took off 5 bases at V and 2 bases at J, with 7 bases between the two ends. This CDR3 spans 12 amino acids. Germline CDR1 MNHEY, CDR2 SVGEGT. DNA for the CDR3: TGTGCCAGCAGTGGGCTAGCCTACGAGCAGTACTTC. Protein product: CASSGLAYEQYF.

This clonotype came up many times. This chain joins TRBV12-3 or TRBV12-4 and TRBJ1-2; D is possibly TRBD1 (5 bases). V lost 3 bases and J lost 4, with 15 bases in between. This CDR3 is 15 amino acids long. The CDR3, as DNA: TGTGCCAGCAGTTTTGGGACCGGAACCTTCTATGGCTACACCTTC. Translation gives CASSFGTGTFYGYTF.

V is TRBV7-9 and J is TRBJ1-2; no clear D. The CDR3 contains 13 residues. Germline CDR1 SEHNR, CDR2 FQNEAQ (reference sequence). V dropped 0 bases and J dropped 0 bases, with 2 bases sitting between them. In nucleotides, the CDR3 is TGTGCCAGCAGCTTAGCAACTAACTATGGCTACACCTTC. It codes for CASSLATNYGYTF.

In the case of this clonotype: One end of the junction fails to match germline, which may point to a read error. The chain couples TRBV2 to TRBJ2-1; possible D gene TRBD1, 6 bases. CDR3 length equals 16 residues. CDR1 SNHLY and CDR2 FYNNEI come from the germline V gene. This CDR3 is CASSDWAGVSFNEQFF. CDR3 coding DNA: TGTGCCAGCAGTGATTGGGCAGGGGTATCCTTCAATGAGCAGTTCTTC.

Ten or more counts support this clonotype. This sequence joins TRBV13 and TRBJ2-2; 9 bases align to TRBD2. Germline values: CDR1 PRHDT, CDR2 FYEKMQ (reference sequence). There are 22 residues in the CDR3. With V trimmed by 5 bases and J by 5 bases, 27 bases remained unmatched. CDR3 DNA: TGTGCCAGCAGCGGGGACCCCGCTCAGGTTTCGGCGGGGGGGCGAGGGACCGGGGAGCTGTTTTTT. Encoded protein: CASSGDPAQVSAGGRGTGELFF.

This clonotype was detected ten times or more. The rearrangement links TRBV7-9 to TRBJ1-1; no reliable D call. The CDR3 sequence is 13 residues long. Deletions cut 5 bases from V and 0 bases from J, with 7 bases between. Germline values: CDR1 SEHNR, CDR2 FQNEAQ (reference sequence). The CDR3 is CASSNSVNTEAFF. The DNA of the CDR3 is TGTGCCAGCAGCAACAGCGTGAACACTGAAGCTTTCTTT.

This clonotype was counted a few times. The chain employs TRBV27 and TRBJ2-3, with TRBD2 matching 8 bases. Germline assignment: CDR1 MNHEY and CDR2 SMNVEV (reference sequence). V was pared by 6 bases and J by 5 bases, with 7 bases of the junction left unmatched. This CDR3 is built from 14 residues. CDR3 residues: CASRSGLAIDTQYF. The CDR3 DNA is TGTGCCAGCAGATCAGGACTAGCTATAGATACGCAGTATTTT.

The rearrangement uses TRBV14 and TRBJ1-4; D not certain. The CDR3 is made up of 15 amino acids. The germline CDR1 and CDR2 sequences are SGHDN and FVKESK. V lost 2 bases and J 8 bases, leaving 15 bases between the germline ends. The CDR3 sequence: CASSQFGIGLEKLFF. The CDR3 region has the DNA TGTGCCAGCAGCCAATTCGGGATTGGTTTGGAAAAACTGTTTTTT.

This clonotype was seen only a few times. J is TRBJ2-5 and V is TRBV21-1; the table's TRBD2 call for D was not verified on the DNA. TRBV21-1 is classified as a pseudogene. This CDR3 contains 12 residues. DNA for the CDR3: TGTGCCAGCAGCCCTAAGGTTAGGGCCAGACTCTTC. Translation: CASSPKVRARLF.

In this sample, this clonotype turned up many times. This chain uses TRBV29-1 with TRBJ2-7; D is uncertain. Trimming took 7 bases from V and 12 from J, leaving 16 bases between them. Germline lookup yields CDR1 SQVTM and CDR2 ANQGSEA. CDR3 length: 10 residues. Here the CDR3 DNA reads TGCAGCGCCCGAGCCTTGTCGGGGTACTTC. This translates into CSARALSGYF.